The 21 T cell receptor beta chains given below trace back to one sample, sequenced in a study of Ad26.COV2.S vaccination and SARS-CoV-2 variants. TCRdb's copy holds only in-frame clones and misses some; the assay was immunoSEQ multiplex PCR. The table records about 350,000 clones, 75% to 90% of them present only once. The treatment is: about 20 received Ad26.COV2.S at low or high dose, single or two shots; about five received placebo; per-sample allocation not given. Sampling happened 63 days after the first vaccine or placebo injection. Sequences were derived from peripheral blood, sampled in a trial of Ad26.COV2.S vaccine versus placebo. Receptors were obtained from a person aged 18-65 years who received the Ad26.COV2.S COVID-19 vaccine or a placebo.

This chain uses TRBV7-2 with TRBJ2-2; D might be TRBD2 (5 bases). CDR3 size: 15 residues. Trimming took off 0 bases at V and 5 bases at J, with 10 bases between the two ends. Germline CDR1 is SGHTA and CDR2 is FQGNSA. The CDR3 coding sequence is TGTGCCAGCAGCTTAGCGGGAGTGGGGACCGGGGAGCTGTTTTTT. This encodes CASSLAGVGTGELFF.

The chain links TRBV6-5 to TRBJ2-7; 11 bases fit TRBD1. The CDR3 contains 15 residues. V shed 5 bases and J 5 bases; nucleotides not matched to a gene: 8. Germline CDR1 is MNHEY and CDR2 is SVGAGI. The CDR3, as DNA: TGTGCCAGCAGTACGAGGACAGGGGGCAGGGACGAGCAGTACTTC. This codes for CASSTRTGGRDEQYF.

The chain has TRBV7-9 and TRBJ2-2, with D possibly being TRBD1 (6 bases). V was clipped by 6 bases and J by 4 bases, with 12 bases between them. The CDR3 is 14 residues long. The germline V gene encodes CDR1 SEHNR and CDR2 FQNEAQ (reference sequence). CDR3 DNA sequence: TGTGCCAGCAGGAATACAGGGATCACCGGGGAGCTGTTTTTT. This sequence encodes CASRNTGITGELFF.

The chain links TRBV1 to TRBJ1-1. TRBV1 is an annotated pseudogene. This CDR3 comprises 16 residues. CDR3 protein: CTSSPQLEGLNTEAFF. For the CDR3, the DNA is TGCACCAGCAGCCCCCAATTGGAGGGGCTGAACACTGAAGCTTTCTTT.

The V call is TRBV7-9, the J call TRBJ2-7; TRBD1 might be the D (5 bases). This CDR3 region has 19 residues. Germline loops: CDR1 SEHNR, CDR2 FQNEAQ (reference sequence). Trimming took 2 bases from V and 3 from J, leaving 26 bases between them. The CDR3 reads CASSLFGPAAGHRVYEQYF. CDR3 bases: TGTGCCAGCAGCTTATTCGGACCCGCGGCCGGACACCGGGTCTACGAGCAGTACTTC.

The gene calls are TRBV5-1 and TRBJ2-1, with D possibly called TRBD1 or TRBD2 (7 bases each). Germline values: CDR1 SGHRS, CDR2 YFSETQ. V was cut by 3 bases and J by 10 bases, with 26 bases left in between. The CDR3 contains 17 residues. The CDR3 loop reads CASSWGALAAGGGEQFF. Written as DNA, the CDR3 is TGCGCCAGCAGCTGGGGGGCGCTAGCGGCAGGAGGGGGCGAGCAGTTCTTC.

The rearrangement uses TRBV4-3 and TRBJ2-3; no definite D call. The germline CDR1 and CDR2 sequences are LGHNA and YSLEER. Trimming removed 0 bases at V and 0 bases at J, with 7 bases between. The CDR3 has 15 residues. The CDR3 loop reads CASSQDLGSTDTQYF. The CDR3 nucleotides read TGCGCCAGCAGCCAAGATTTGGGCAGCACAGATACGCAGTATTTT.

The V and J genes are TRBV18 and TRBJ2-7, with TRBD2 matching over 16 bases. Trimming removed 3 bases from V and 6 bases from J; junction bases left unmatched: 5. Per germline, CDR1 KGHSH and CDR2 LQKENI. The length of the CDR3 is 16 residues. The CDR3 protein is CASSPGLAGGPGEQYF. CDR3 DNA: TGTGCCAGCTCACCGGGACTAGCGGGGGGGCCCGGCGAGCAGTACTTC.

This clone has more than one count but fewer than ten. In the same sample, other DNA sequences code for this CDR3. V gene TRBV5-4 combines with J gene TRBJ2-7; D gene uncertain. CDR1 SGHNT and CDR2 YYREEE come from the germline V gene (reference sequence). This CDR3 is 12 amino acids long. Trimming pared 4 bases from V and 0 bases from J, leaving 5 bases between. CDR3 DNA sequence: TGTGCCAGCAGCCTGAACTCCTACGAGCAGTACTTC. Its protein is CASSLNSYEQYF.

The rearrangement links TRBV19 to TRBJ2-5; 7 bases map to TRBD1. The CDR3 totals 14 residues. Trimming at V came to 5 bases and at J to 6 bases, leaving 9 bases not matched to a gene. Germline CDR1 is LNHDA and CDR2 is SQIVND (reference sequence). The CDR3 spells CASSRQGTSKTQYF. CDR3 in DNA: TGTGCCAGTAGTCGACAGGGCACCTCCAAGACCCAGTACTTC.

The V call is TRBV18, the J call TRBJ1-5; possible D gene TRBD1, 6 bases. This CDR3 is 15 amino acids long. Germline V CDR1 and CDR2: KGHSH, LQKENI. Trimming stripped 6 bases from V and 7 bases from J, with 19 bases between. CDR3 DNA: TGTGCCAGCTCGCCTAAGGCAGGGGTAGGACAGCCCCAGCATTTT. Its protein is CASSPKAGVGQPQHF.

The chain uses TRBV14 and TRBJ2-7; no definite D call. The CDR3 loop spans 19 amino acids. Germline V gives CDR1 SGHDN, CDR2 FVKESK. Trimming stripped 3 bases from V and 1 base from J, with 25 bases between. The chain's CDR3 is CASSHRRRDPKSNSYEQYF. CDR3 nucleotide sequence: TGTGCCAGCAGCCACCGCCGGAGAGATCCCAAGTCGAATTCCTACGAGCAGTACTTC.

The genes are TRBV11-2 and TRBJ2-7; D is possibly TRBD1 (6 bases). The CDR3 runs to 19 residues. Germline CDR1 and CDR2: SGHAT and FQNNGV. V was shortened by 5 bases and J by 0 bases, with 26 bases between the two germline ends. The CDR3 DNA is TGTGCCAGCAGCCGCCGTACAAAATTAGACAGGACAAGCTCCTACGAGCAGTACTTC. Its translation is CASSRRTKLDRTSSYEQYF.

The rearrangement joins TRBV28 to TRBJ2-6; TRBD2 agrees at 7 bases. CDR1 and CDR2 from the germline V gene are MDHEN and SYDVKM. J was trimmed by 6 bases and V by 7 bases; bases with no gene match: 12. CDR3 size: 16 residues. The CDR3 DNA reads TGTGCCAGCAACGGGGGGACCCTCTGGGAGGCCAACGTCCTGACTTTC. Its translation is CASNGGTLWEANVLTF.

The V and J genes are TRBV4-3 and TRBJ1-2; 12 bases match TRBD1. Germline lookup yields CDR1 LGHNA and CDR2 YSLEER. The CDR3 extends over 15 amino acids. Trimming removed 4 bases from V and 3 bases from J; junction bases left unmatched: 3. CDR3 sequence: CASSLGTGGDYGYTF. The DNA of the CDR3 is TGCGCCAGCAGCCTCGGGACAGGGGGCGACTATGGCTACACCTTC.

DNA for the CDR3: TGCGCCAGCAGCCCTTCGAGCGGGGGGGCAATTGGGACCCAGTACTTC. It codes for CASSPSSGGAIGTQYF. The V and J genes are TRBV5-1 and TRBJ2-5; TRBD2 matches 10 bases. V lost 4 bases to trimming and J lost 7 bases; unmatched junction nucleotides: 13. Germline V gives CDR1 SGHRS, CDR2 YFSETQ. CDR3 length: 16 amino acids.

The chain is built from TRBV6-6 and TRBJ2-7; 10 nucleotides agree with TRBD1. With 6 bases clipped from V and 5 bases from J, the junction kept 13 bases outside the gene matches. Looked up from germline, CDR1 is MNHNY and CDR2 is SVGAGI (reference sequence). The CDR3 has 16 residues. The CDR3 protein is CASSPNPTGGLDEQYF. In DNA form, the CDR3 reads TGTGCCAGCAGCCCCAACCCGACAGGGGGCCTTGACGAGCAGTACTTC.

The chain is built from TRBV18 and TRBJ2-3; D gene ambiguous. The CDR3 is 14 residues long. Germline loops: CDR1 KGHSH, CDR2 LQKENI. The ends were cut back, 6 bases at V and 6 bases at J, with 16 bases in the middle. CDR3 sequence (DNA): TGTGCCAGCTCTCCTACGTTGAGGTCTGATACGCAGTATTTT. Its protein product is CASSPTLRSDTQYF.

This chain links TRBV5-5 with TRBJ1-3, with TRBD1 as a possible D gene (5 bases). V lost 1 base and J 0 bases, leaving 11 bases between the germline ends. CDR3 length equals 16 residues. CDR1 and CDR2 from the germline V gene are SGHKS and YYEKEE (reference sequence). CDR3 nucleotides: TGTGCCAGCAGCTTGTCGTCAGGGTACTCTGGAAACACCATATATTTT. Translated, it gives CASSLSSGYSGNTIYF.

The chain employs TRBV13 and TRBJ2-5; either TRBD1 or TRBD2 may supply D (5 bases each). V was shortened by 5 bases and J by 2 bases, with 18 bases between the two germline ends. This CDR3 region has 16 residues. Per the germline V gene, CDR1 is PRHDT and CDR2 is FYEKMQ (reference sequence). This CDR3 reads CASSALKTGTQETQYF. In nucleotides, the CDR3 is TGTGCCAGCAGCGCACTAAAGACCGGGACGCAAGAGACCCAGTACTTC. Full variable domain (remainder filled in from reference TRBV13 and TRBJ2-5): AAGVIQSPRHLIKEKRETATLKCYPIPRHDTVYWYQQGPGQDPQFLISFYEKMQSDKGSIPDRFSAQQFSDYHSELNMSSLELGDSALYFCASSALKTGTQETQYFGPGTRLLVL.

The gene calls are TRBV5-1 and TRBJ2-2, with D uncertain. V gave up 2 bases and J gave up 3 bases, with 11 bases separating them. CDR3 size: 15 residues. Germline V gives CDR1 SGHRS, CDR2 YFSETQ. The CDR3 DNA is TGCGCCAGCAGCTTCGCAGCGAGATACACCGGGGAGCTGTTTTTT. Protein sequence: CASSFAARYTGELFF.